What follows are 17 T cell receptor beta chains derived from one specimen sequenced in a study of T cell responses to AZD1222 COVID-19 vaccine. The protocol was immunoSEQ multiplex PCR, while the TCRdb copy is restricted to in-frame clones and leaves out a portion. The sample includes some 120,000 clones, roughly 88% of them seen just once. The starting material was peripheral blood, obtained on day 0 of AZD1222 vaccination. These receptors were taken from an adult in good health.

The J gene is TRBJ1-2, the V gene TRBV7-2; 8 nucleotides align to TRBD1. CDR1 SGHTA and CDR2 FQGNSA come from the germline V gene. The J segment lost 8 bases and the V segment lost 6 bases, leaving 5 bases of the junction unmatched. The CDR3 has 12 amino acids. CDR3 protein: CASSTQGGGYTF. CDR3 DNA sequence: TGTGCCAGCAGTACACAGGGGGGAGGCTACACCTTC.

The genes are TRBV4-3 and TRBJ2-3; no firm D call. This CDR3 region has 17 residues. Trimming shortened V by 4 bases and J by 0 bases, and 17 bases separated the two germline ends. CDR1 is LGHNA, CDR2 YSLEER, per germline. CDR3 nucleotide sequence: TGCGCCAGCAGCCCGAGCCTGTTAAAGTCTAGCACAGATACGCAGTATTTT. Protein: CASSPSLLKSSTDTQYF.

V usage is TRBV4-1 and J usage is TRBJ2-1; D possibly corresponds to TRBD2 (5 bases). Deletions cut 1 base from V and 5 bases from J, with 12 bases between. The CDR3 runs to 15 residues. Germline V CDR1 and CDR2: MGHRA, YSYEKL. The CDR3 here is CASSQVGLSDNEQFF. The CDR3 DNA reads TGCGCCAGCAGCCAAGTAGGACTGTCAGACAATGAGCAGTTCTTC.

This clone appeared a single time. The CDR3 bases are TGTGCCAGCAGTGACGCGGGCGGGTATGAGCAGTTCTTC. Protein product: CASSDAGGYEQFF. This chain uses TRBV2 with TRBJ2-1, with D possibly matching TRBD2 (5 bases). Per germline, CDR1 SNHLY and CDR2 FYNNEI. Trimming stripped 3 bases from V and 8 bases from J, with 11 bases between. CDR3 length equals 13 residues.

The chain links TRBV11-3 to TRBJ2-3, with unresolved D. Germline V CDR1 and CDR2: SGHNT, YENEEA. V dropped 5 bases and J dropped 0 bases, with 9 bases sitting between them. The CDR3 totals 14 residues. CDR3 in amino acids: CASSPGPSTDTQYF. The CDR3 coding sequence is TGTGCCAGCAGCCCCGGACCTAGCACAGATACGCAGTATTTT.

The chain has TRBV5-1 and TRBJ2-6; D ambiguous. This CDR3 contains 16 residues. V lost 1 base and J 4 bases, leaving 12 bases between the germline ends. Germline V CDR1 and CDR2: SGHRS, YFSETQ. CDR3 coding DNA: TGCGCCAGCAGCTTGTGGGATTCTCGCGGGGCCAACGTCCTGACTTTC. It yields the protein CASSLWDSRGANVLTF.

V gene TRBV14 combines with J gene TRBJ1-1; TRBD1 matches 7 bases. Germline V gene sequence: CDR1 SGHDN, CDR2 FVKESK. J lost 8 bases, V lost 5 bases, and 14 bases had no gene match. The CDR3 runs 15 residues. The CDR3 bases are TGTGCCAGCAGCGAGCGTATTCAGGGGGGAAAGGAAGCTTTCTTT. Its translation is CASSERIQGGKEAFF.

The V call is TRBV28, the J call TRBJ2-1, with 11 bases that match TRBD2. CDR1 is MDHEN, CDR2 SYDVKM, per germline. The CDR3 totals 15 residues. J lost 5 bases, V lost 4 bases, and 4 bases had no gene match. CDR3 amino acids: CASSSPSGGNNEQFF. CDR3 bases: TGTGCCAGCAGTTCCCCTAGCGGGGGGAACAATGAGCAGTTCTTC.

There are a few counts of this clone. CDR3 sequence reads: CASSIQQDQPQHF. As DNA, the CDR3 is TGTGCCAGTAGTATACAACAGGATCAGCCCCAGCATTTT. The chain employs TRBV19 and TRBJ1-5; the D gene is possibly TRBD1 (5 bases). Looked up from germline, CDR1 is LNHDA and CDR2 is SQIVND (reference sequence). The CDR3 sequence is 13 residues long. Trimming cost V 2 bases and J 5 bases, with 7 bases left between them.

The CDR3 nucleotides read TGCGCCAGCACCCCACTAGCGGGAGTGGAGACCCAGTACTTC. Its translation is CASTPLAGVETQYF. The chain has TRBV5-1 and TRBJ2-5; 11 nucleotides line up with TRBD2. J lost 5 bases, V lost 6 bases, and 6 bases had no gene match. The CDR3 is 14 residues long. The germline gives CDR1 SGHRS, CDR2 YFSETQ.

The rearrangement joins TRBV27 to TRBJ2-7; 9 nucleotides match TRBD1. This CDR3 has 14 amino acids. V gave up 4 bases and J gave up 4 bases; unmatched junction bases: 5. The germline gives CDR1 MNHEY, CDR2 SMNVEV (reference sequence). CDR3 nucleotides: TGTGCCAGCAGTTCGGACAGGGGAGGGTACGAGCAGTACTTC. It is translated as CASSSDRGGYEQYF.

The V and J genes are TRBV30 and TRBJ1-1; 9 nucleotides align to TRBD1. The CDR3 length is 13 residues. Germline V gene sequence: CDR1 GTSNPN, CDR2 SVGIG (reference sequence). The V and J ends lost 5 bases and 1 base, in that order; junction bases with no gene match: 2. Here the CDR3 reads CAWGQGRNTEAFF. The CDR3 region has the DNA TGTGCCTGGGGACAGGGGCGGAACACTGAAGCTTTCTTT.

The rearrangement uses TRBV3-1 (or the pseudogene TRBV3-2) and TRBJ2-3; the match to TRBD2 covers 14 bases. The CDR3 runs to 15 residues. The trim removed 1 base at V and 6 bases at J, leaving 0 bases unmatched. Germline loops: CDR1 LGHDT, CDR2 YNNKEL (reference sequence). CDR3 nucleotides: TGTGCCAGCAGCCAAGGGACTAGCGGGGGGGATACGCAGTATTTT. This gives the protein CASSQGTSGGDTQYF.

The rearrangement links TRBV24-1 to TRBJ2-1, with D hard to call. The V gene lost 4 bases and the J gene lost 9 bases, with 18 bases spanning the gap. Germline CDR1 and CDR2: KGHDR and SFDVKD. The CDR3 consists of 15 residues. CDR3 sequence (DNA): TGTGCCACCAGTGACTCCCAACTGGAGAACGGTGAGCAGTTCTTC. As protein: CATSDSQLENGEQFF.

This sequence joins TRBV19 and TRBJ2-3; 9 bases are a match to TRBD1. The V gene end was trimmed by 3 bases and the J gene end by 4 bases; junction bases not matched to a gene: 8. Per germline, CDR1 LNHDA and CDR2 SQIVND (reference sequence). The CDR3 totals 16 residues. This CDR3 reads CASSIRGTGIADTQYF. In nucleotides, the CDR3 is TGTGCCAGTAGTATTAGGGGGACAGGGATCGCAGATACGCAGTATTTT.

J is TRBJ2-2 and V is TRBV6-2 or TRBV6-3; D is unresolved. Germline assignment: CDR1 MNHEY and CDR2 SVGEGT. Trimming cost V 2 bases and J 2 bases, with 6 bases left between them. CDR3 length: 14 residues. The CDR3 is CASSYPYNTGELFF. DNA of the CDR3: TGTGCCAGCAGTTACCCATATAACACCGGGGAGCTGTTTTTT.

This sequence joins TRBV18 and TRBJ2-7; 8 positions match TRBD1. The junction had 1 base not matched to a gene; V was cut back by 6 bases and J by 3 bases. The germline gives CDR1 KGHSH, CDR2 LQKENI. The CDR3 is made up of 12 amino acids. This chain's CDR3 is CASSDRGYEQYF. The CDR3 region has the DNA TGTGCCAGCTCTGACAGGGGCTACGAGCAGTACTTC. Full variable domain (rest looked up from reference TRBV18 and TRBJ2-7): NAGVMQNPRHLVRRRGQEARLRCSPMKGHSHVYWYRQLPEEGLKFMVYLQKENIIDESGMPKERFSAEFPKEGPSILRIQQVVRGDSAAYFCASSDRGYEQYFGPGTRLTVT.